The rows below give T cell receptor beta chains drawn from one sample of a study of T cells in Graves' hyperthyroidism and ophthalmopathy. TCRdb ran MiXCR on the multiplex PCR reads and lists one entry per CDR3 protein. Among approximately 410,000 distinct CDR3 sequences listed, approximately 14% were seen once. The source material was blood. Receptors originate from a young man with Graves' ophthalmopathy. Each CDR3 is given with its conserved first and last residue. A D gene is named only where the DNA matches it firmly. Clone sizes are given selectively: once, few, many, or a class where the clone is expanded.

19,TRBD2,TRBJ2-5,many,TRBV11-2,CASRAGGLNISGRDETQYF,TGTGCCAGCAGAGCGGGGGGCCTTAATATTAGCGGGAGGGATGAGACCCAGTACTTC
15,TRBD1,TRBJ1-6,many,TRBV28,CASSLLGTGDSPLHF,TGTGCCAGCAGTTTATTGGGGACAGGGGATTCACCCCTCCACTTT
15,-,TRBJ1-4,many,TRBV12-5,CASGLAPVGSEKLFF,TGTGCTAGTGGTTTGGCCCCTGTGGGGTCTGAAAAACTGTTTTTT
17,-,TRBJ2-7,many,TRBV14,CASSPPLVTGAAYEQYF,TGTGCCAGCAGCCCTCCGTTAGTTACAGGCGCTGCCTACGAGCAGTACTTC
16,-,TRBJ1-4,few,TRBV25-1,CASSEPPRGFGEKLFF,TGTGCCAGCAGTGAACCCCCTAGGGGGTTCGGTGAAAAACTGTTTTTT
12,-,TRBJ1-1,-,TRBV7-9,CASSLDATEAFF,TGTGCCAGCAGCTTAGACGCCACTGAAGCTTTCTTT
13,-,TRBJ2-1,few,TRBV29-1,CSVAHRANNEQFF,TGCAGCGTTGCGCACAGGGCTAACAATGAGCAGTTCTTC
14,-,TRBJ2-7,few,TRBV19,CASTRTVGTYEQYF,TGTGCCAGTACCAGGACAGTCGGTACCTACGAGCAGTACTTC
12,-,TRBJ2-1,many,TRBV20-1,CSARGGYNEQFF,TGCAGTGCTAGAGGGGGGTACAATGAGCAGTTCTTC
13,-,TRBJ2-5,many,TRBV11-2,CASSLNFGETQYF,TGTGCCAGCAGCCTCAATTTCGGGGAGACCCAGTACTTC
18,TRBD1,TRBJ2-7,many,TRBV9,CASSVASTGGQYTYEQYF,TGTGCCAGCAGCGTAGCTTCTACAGGGGGCCAATACACCTACGAGCAGTACTTC
15,-,TRBJ2-7,many,TRBV2,CASRPRGGASYEQYF,TGTGCCAGCAGGCCCCGGGGCGGCGCCTCCTACGAGCAGTACTTC
16,-,TRBJ1-1,-,TRBV4-2,CASSQARGYLNTEAFF,TGTGCCAGCAGCCAAGCCCGGGGGTACTTGAACACTGAAGCTTTCTTT
13,-,TRBJ2-7,many,TRBV5-5,CASSQTGPYEQYF,TGTGCCAGCAGCCAAACAGGTCCGTACGAGCAGTACTTC
14,TRBD2,TRBJ2-1,few,TRBV6-1,CASRIAGGHNEQFF,TGTGCCAGCAGAATAGCGGGAGGACACAATGAGCAGTTCTTC
17,-,TRBJ2-7,many,TRBV7-9,CASSDSTPRTSTYEQYF,TGTGCCAGCAGCGATAGTACCCCCCGGACATCGACCTACGAGCAGTACTTC
14,-,TRBJ2-5,many,TRBV6-6,CASSYGQGQETQYF,TGTGCCAGCAGTTACGGGCAGGGCCAAGAGACCCAGTACTTC
15,TRBD1,TRBJ1-5,many,TRBV6-1,CASRRDRESNQPQHF,TGTGCCAGCAGACGGGACAGGGAGAGCAATCAGCCCCAGCATTTT
17,-,TRBJ2-5,many,TRBV20-1,CSARARIGDKLQETQYF,TGCAGTGCTAGAGCTCGGATCGGGGACAAATTACAAGAGACCCAGTACTTC
14,-,TRBJ1-3,-,TRBV11-2,CASSTMGSGNTIYF,TGTGCCAGCAGCACAATGGGGTCTGGAAACACCATATATTTT
15,TRBD2,TRBJ2-7,many,TRBV11-2,CASSLSTSAYYEQYF,TGTGCCAGCAGCTTGAGTACTAGCGCCTACTACGAGCAGTACTTC
13,-,TRBJ2-1,many,TRBV2,CASSELGGNEQFF,TGTGCCAGCAGTGAATTGGGAGGCAATGAGCAGTTCTTC
15,TRBD1,TRBJ2-3,-,TRBV19,CASSIFRGNADTQYF,TGTGCCAGTAGTATTTTCAGGGGGAACGCAGATACGCAGTATTTT
14,-,TRBJ2-1,many,TRBV7-2,CASSLGFAYNEQFF,TGTGCCAGCAGCTTAGGTTTCGCGTACAATGAGCAGTTCTTC
14,-,TRBJ1-5,-,TRBV10-3,CAISERGLNQPQHF,TGTGCCATCAGTGAGCGAGGTCTAAATCAGCCCCAGCATTTT
16,-,TRBJ2-7,many,TRBV7-9,CASSLADPVLSYEQYF,TGTGCCAGCAGCTTAGCGGACCCAGTACTCTCCTACGAGCAGTACTTC
16,-,TRBJ2-3,-,TRBV6-1,CASSPSGLRGTDTQYF,TGTGCCAGCAGCCCCAGTGGACTCCGAGGCACAGATACGCAGTATTTT
12,-,TRBJ1-4,many,TRBV2,CASSGRGEKLFF,TGTGCCAGCAGTGGGAGGGGCGAAAAACTGTTTTTT